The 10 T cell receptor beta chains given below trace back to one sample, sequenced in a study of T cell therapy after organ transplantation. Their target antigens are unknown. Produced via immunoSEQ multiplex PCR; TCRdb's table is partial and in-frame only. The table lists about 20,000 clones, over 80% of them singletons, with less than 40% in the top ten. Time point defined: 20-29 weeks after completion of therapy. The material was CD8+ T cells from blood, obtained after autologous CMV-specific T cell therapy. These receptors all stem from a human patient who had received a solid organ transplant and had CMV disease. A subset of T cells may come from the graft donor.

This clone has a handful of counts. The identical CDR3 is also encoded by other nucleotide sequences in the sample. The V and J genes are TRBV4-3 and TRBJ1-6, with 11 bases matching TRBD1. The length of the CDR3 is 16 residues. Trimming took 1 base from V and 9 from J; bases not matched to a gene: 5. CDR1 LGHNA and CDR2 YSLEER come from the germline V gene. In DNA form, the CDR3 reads TGCGCCAGCAGCCAAGCGCCCGGGACAGGGGGTTCACCCCTCCACTTT. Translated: CASSQAPGTGGSPLHF.

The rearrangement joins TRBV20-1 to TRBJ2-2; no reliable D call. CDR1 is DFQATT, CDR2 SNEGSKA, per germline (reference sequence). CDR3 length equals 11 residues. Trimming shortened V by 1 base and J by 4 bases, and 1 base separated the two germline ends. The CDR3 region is CSARGTGELFF. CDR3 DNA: TGCAGTGCTAGAGGCACCGGGGAGCTGTTTTTT.

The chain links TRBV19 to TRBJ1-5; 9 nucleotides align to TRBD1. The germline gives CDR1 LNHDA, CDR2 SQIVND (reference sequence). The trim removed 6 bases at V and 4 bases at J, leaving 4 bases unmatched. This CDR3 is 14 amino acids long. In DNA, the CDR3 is TGTGCCAGTAGAGGGGACAGGGTAAATCAGCCCCAGCATTTT. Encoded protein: CASRGDRVNQPQHF.

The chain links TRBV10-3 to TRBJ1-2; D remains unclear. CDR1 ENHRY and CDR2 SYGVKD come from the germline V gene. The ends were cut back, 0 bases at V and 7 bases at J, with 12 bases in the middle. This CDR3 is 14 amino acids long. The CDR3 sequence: CAISESKPRFGYTF. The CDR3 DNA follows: TGTGCCATCAGTGAGTCGAAGCCGCGATTTGGCTACACCTTC.

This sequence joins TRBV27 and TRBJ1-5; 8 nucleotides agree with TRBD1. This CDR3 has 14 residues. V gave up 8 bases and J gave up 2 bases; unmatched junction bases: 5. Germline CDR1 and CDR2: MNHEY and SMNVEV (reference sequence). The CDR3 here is CASGARGRNQPQHF. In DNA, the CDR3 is TGTGCCAGCGGGGCCAGGGGGCGCAATCAGCCCCAGCATTTT.

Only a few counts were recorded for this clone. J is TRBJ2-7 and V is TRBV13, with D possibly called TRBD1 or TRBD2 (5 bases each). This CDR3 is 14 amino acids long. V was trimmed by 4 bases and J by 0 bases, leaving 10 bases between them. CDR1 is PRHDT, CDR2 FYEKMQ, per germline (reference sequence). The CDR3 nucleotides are TGTGCCAGCAGCTACGGGGCTTACTCCTACGAGCAGTACTTC. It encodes CASSYGAYSYEQYF. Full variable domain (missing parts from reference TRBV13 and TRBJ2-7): AAGVIQSPRHLIKEKRETATLKCYPIPRHDTVYWYQQGPGQDPQFLISFYEKMQSDKGSIPDRFSAQQFSDYHSELNMSSLELGDSALYFCASSYGAYSYEQYFGPGTRLTVT.

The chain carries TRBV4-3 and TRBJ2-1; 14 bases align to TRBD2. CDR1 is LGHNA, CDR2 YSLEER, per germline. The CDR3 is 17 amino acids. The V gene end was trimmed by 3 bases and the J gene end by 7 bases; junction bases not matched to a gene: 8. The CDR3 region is CASSQLGLAGDKNEQFF. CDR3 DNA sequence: TGCGCCAGCAGCCAGCTGGGACTAGCGGGAGACAAAAATGAGCAGTTCTTC.

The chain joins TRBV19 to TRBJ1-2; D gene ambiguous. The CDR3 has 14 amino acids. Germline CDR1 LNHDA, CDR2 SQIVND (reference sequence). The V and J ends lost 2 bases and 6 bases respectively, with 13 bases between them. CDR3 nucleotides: TGTGCCAGTAGTATAACTCCACTCCGGGATGGCTACACCTTC. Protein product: CASSITPLRDGYTF.

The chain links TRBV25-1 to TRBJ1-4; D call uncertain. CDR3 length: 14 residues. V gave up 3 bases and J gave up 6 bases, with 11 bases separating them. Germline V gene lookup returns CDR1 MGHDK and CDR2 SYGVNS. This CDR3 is CASSDTVLDEKLFF. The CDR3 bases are TGTGCCAGCAGTGATACGGTTTTGGATGAAAAACTGTTTTTT.

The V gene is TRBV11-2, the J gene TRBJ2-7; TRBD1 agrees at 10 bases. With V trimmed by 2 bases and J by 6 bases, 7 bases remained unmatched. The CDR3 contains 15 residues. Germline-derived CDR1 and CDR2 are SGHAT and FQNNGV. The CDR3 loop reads CASSLPGQGMIEQYF. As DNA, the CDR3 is TGTGCCAGCAGCTTACCGGGACAGGGGATGATCGAGCAGTACTTC.